This T cell receptor beta chain is drawn from a study of blood T cell repertoires in COVID-19. From germline, CDR1 is SGHRS and CDR2 YFSETQ. This CDR3 has 12 amino acids. V lost 4 bases and J lost 3, with 8 bases in between. Method: immunoSEQ multiplex PCR; TCRdb's copy keeps in-frame clones and lacks some. The table includes some 190,000 clones, around 80% detected once. The source of this sequence is a man aged 55 to 70 with acute or convalescent COVID-19. This chain uses TRBV5-1 with TRBJ2-7, with D maybe TRBD1 (6 bases). The sample was peripheral blood. CDR3 sequence (DNA): TGCGCCAGCAGCCGGACAGTCTACGAGCAGTACTTC. Amino acid sequence: CASSRTVYEQYF. Filled out from reference TRBV5-1 and TRBJ2-7, the complete variable domain reads KAGVTQTPRYLIKTRGQQVTLSCSPISGHRSVSWYQQTPGQGLQFLFEYFSETQRNKGNFPGRFSGRQFSNSRSEMNVSTLELGDSALYLCASSRTVYEQYFGPGTRLTVT.